The 5 T cell receptor beta chains presented below share a single source sample, sequenced in a study of blood T cell repertoires in COVID-19. The data were produced by immunoSEQ multiplex PCR, yet TCRdb's version contains in-frame clones alone and is incomplete. In the table there are about 170,000 clones, about 90% of which are singletons. Sequencing was performed on peripheral blood. Receptors originate from a man in his thirties or forties with COVID-19, enrolled during active disease.

V gene TRBV11-3 combines with J gene TRBJ2-1, with a possible D match to TRBD2 (7 bases). Germline CDR1 is SGHNT and CDR2 is YENEEA. The CDR3 consists of 16 residues. Deletions cut 1 base from V and 6 bases from J, with 16 bases between. CDR3 residues: CASSLVRGGVGNEQFF. The DNA of the CDR3 is TGTGCCAGCAGCTTAGTAAGGGGGGGCGTCGGCAATGAGCAGTTCTTC.

The chain joins TRBV18 to TRBJ1-1; possibly TRBD1 for D (5 bases). Germline values: CDR1 KGHSH, CDR2 LQKENI. The V gene lost 4 bases and the J gene lost 0 bases, with 21 bases spanning the gap. CDR3 size: 18 residues. The CDR3 here is CASSLWVGAGPMNTEAFF. As DNA, the CDR3 is TGTGCCAGCTCACTGTGGGTCGGTGCAGGGCCCATGAACACTGAAGCTTTCTTT.

The chain couples TRBV12-3 or TRBV12-4 to TRBJ2-5; 7 nucleotides align to TRBD1. This CDR3 is 13 amino acids long. V lost 8 bases to trimming and J lost 2 bases; unmatched junction nucleotides: 5. CDR3 loop: CASLRDRQETQYF. The CDR3 nucleotides are TGTGCCAGCCTCCGGGACAGACAAGAGACCCAGTACTTC.

The V gene is TRBV13, the J gene TRBJ2-2; maybe TRBD2 (5 bases). V was shortened by 0 bases and J by 9 bases, with 17 bases between the two germline ends. The CDR3 consists of 16 residues. The germline gives CDR1 PRHDT, CDR2 FYEKMQ (reference sequence). The CDR3 nucleotides read TGTGCCAGCAGCTTAGGGGCTTCCGCCGAGGGTCGGGAGCTGTTTTTT. It encodes CASSLGASAEGRELFF.

V gene TRBV5-6 combines with J gene TRBJ2-5; possible D gene TRBD1, 5 bases. CDR1 is SGHDT and CDR2 is YYEEEE in the germline V gene. The germline V and J ends were trimmed by 7 bases and 0 bases, with 10 bases remaining between them. The CDR3 has 13 amino acids. The CDR3 DNA reads TGTGCCAGCCGCAACAGGAACCAAGAGACCCAGTACTTC. Encoded protein: CASRNRNQETQYF.